Following are 15 T cell receptor beta chains from one sample sequenced in a study of blood T cell repertoires in COVID-19. Data came from immunoSEQ multiplex PCR; TCRdb stores just in-frame clones and leaves some out. The sample records about 210,000 clones, 80% to 90% being singletons. Sequenced sample: peripheral blood. Receptor source: a woman in her seventies with acute or convalescent COVID-19.

A single count supports this clone. Other DNA sequences within the sample encode an identical CDR3. This rearrangement joins TRBV5-4 to TRBJ2-2; D not certain. Germline CDR1 SGHNT, CDR2 YYREEE (reference sequence). The V and J ends lost 4 bases and 1 base respectively, with 2 bases between them. The CDR3 is 12 residues long. The CDR3 sequence is CASSLNTGELFF. The CDR3 nucleotides are TGTGCCAGCAGCCTGAACACCGGGGAGCTGTTTTTT.

This clone was picked up one time. This chain uses TRBV3-1 (or the pseudogene TRBV3-2) with TRBJ1-6; perhaps TRBD1 as D (5 bases). Germline-derived CDR1 and CDR2 are LGHDT and YNNKEL (reference sequence). The CDR3 runs 12 residues. Between the trimmed V and J ends, which lost 4 bases and 11 bases, there was a span of 9 bases. The CDR3 DNA sequence: TGTGCCAGCAGCCTTTCAGGGACACCCCTCCACTTT. It encodes CASSLSGTPLHF.

The CDR3, as DNA: TGTGCCAGCAGCCCCCAAGGAGGCGAACGGGATACGCAGTATTTT. Translating it yields CASSPQGGERDTQYF. The chain has TRBV4-2 and TRBJ2-3; possible D gene TRBD2, 5 bases. Germline V gene lookup returns CDR1 LGHNA and CDR2 YNFKEQ. Trimming took off 4 bases at V and 6 bases at J, with 17 bases between the two ends. The CDR3 is made up of 15 amino acids.

V gene TRBV7-8 combines with J gene TRBJ1-1; D is ambiguous. Trimming left V 8 bases short and J 1 base short, with 5 bases between. The V gene's germline CDR1 is SGHVS and CDR2 FQNEAQ. The CDR3 extends over 11 amino acids. CDR3 in amino acids: CASRGNTEAFF. In nucleotides, the CDR3 is TGTGCCAGCCGGGGGAACACTGAAGCTTTCTTT.

This chain connects TRBV9 to TRBJ2-1, with 9 bases lining up with TRBD2. The CDR3 runs 14 residues. V lost 2 bases to trimming and J lost 9 bases; unmatched junction nucleotides: 6. The germline V gene encodes CDR1 SGDLS and CDR2 YYNGEE. CDR3 sequence reads: CASSVGGREGEQFF. As DNA, the CDR3 is TGTGCCAGCAGCGTTGGAGGGCGGGAGGGTGAGCAGTTCTTC.

This chain connects TRBV7-9 to TRBJ2-7; a weak D match, TRBD2 (5 bases). Trimming shortened V by 3 bases and J by 3 bases, and 6 bases separated the two germline ends. This CDR3 region has 12 residues. Germline CDR1 and CDR2: SEHNR and FQNEAQ (reference sequence). CDR3 nucleotide sequence: TGTGCCAGCAGCTTGGAGGTCTACGAGCAGTACTTC. It is translated as CASSLEVYEQYF.

The chain uses TRBV5-5 and TRBJ1-2; D is undetermined. This CDR3 is 12 amino acids long. Germline CDR1 and CDR2: SGHKS and YYEKEE (reference sequence). Trimming took 3 bases from V and 8 from J, leaving 11 bases between them. The CDR3 sequence: CASSSTFWGYTF. CDR3 nucleotides: TGTGCCAGCAGCTCGACTTTTTGGGGCTACACCTTC.

The chain employs TRBV19 and TRBJ1-2; D gene uncertain. V was shortened by 7 bases and J by 8 bases, with 14 bases between the two germline ends. This CDR3 has 12 residues. Germline assignment: CDR1 LNHDA and CDR2 SQIVND (reference sequence). The CDR3 spells CASKEAVGGYTF. Written as DNA, the CDR3 is TGTGCCAGTAAGGAGGCCGTCGGCGGCTACACCTTC.

The genes are TRBV18 and TRBJ2-4; a possible D gene is TRBD2 (6 bases). V shed 2 bases and J shed 0 bases, with 14 bases lying between them. Germline V CDR1 and CDR2: KGHSH, LQKENI. This CDR3 has 17 amino acids. The CDR3, as DNA: TGTGCCAGCTCACCAAGGAGGGGAGAGCTAGCCAAAAACATTCAGTACTTC. This sequence encodes CASSPRRGELAKNIQYF.

This chain joins TRBV3-1 (or the pseudogene TRBV3-2) and TRBJ1-1; possible D gene TRBD1, 6 bases. CDR3 length: 13 amino acids. CDR1 and CDR2 from the germline V gene are LGHDT and YNNKEL (reference sequence). V dropped 4 bases and J dropped 3 bases, with 9 bases sitting between them. CDR3 sequence (DNA): TGTGCCAGCAGCCGACAGGTTTACACTGAAGCTTTCTTT. It yields the protein CASSRQVYTEAFF.

The chain recombines TRBV6-5 with TRBJ1-2; TRBD1 aligns across 9 bases. Trimming cost V 6 bases and J 1 base; bases outside gene matches: 6. The CDR3 contains 15 residues. Germline V gives CDR1 MNHEY, CDR2 SVGAGI. The CDR3 is CASSLTGGVNYGYTF. The DNA for the CDR3 is TGTGCCAGCAGCCTTACAGGGGGCGTTAACTATGGCTACACCTTC.

This chain joins TRBV27 and TRBJ1-2; D might be TRBD1 (6 bases). Germline assignment: CDR1 MNHEY and CDR2 SMNVEV (reference sequence). Trimming shortened V by 6 bases and J by 1 base, and 12 bases separated the two germline ends. CDR3 length equals 14 residues. The CDR3 spells CASREQGNNYGYTF. DNA of the CDR3: TGTGCCAGCAGAGAGCAGGGGAATAACTATGGCTACACCTTC.

The chain combines TRBV11-2 with TRBJ2-7, with a tentative D call TRBD1 (6 bases). CDR3 size: 16 residues. Trimming removed 1 base at V and 0 bases at J, with 13 bases between. The V gene's germline CDR1 is SGHAT and CDR2 FQNNGV. The CDR3, as DNA: TGTGCCAGCAGCTTAGCGGGACACGGGATCTCCTACGAGCAGTACTTC. It encodes CASSLAGHGISYEQYF.

This sequence joins TRBV19 and TRBJ2-1; TRBD2 aligns across 11 bases. CDR3 size: 16 residues. From germline, CDR1 is LNHDA and CDR2 SQIVND (reference sequence). Trimming removed 7 bases from V and 0 bases from J; junction bases left unmatched: 5. The CDR3 reads CASTGTSGSSYNEQFF. CDR3 DNA: TGTGCCAGTACCGGGACTAGCGGTAGCTCCTACAATGAGCAGTTCTTC.

This sequence joins TRBV5-1 and TRBJ2-1, with 7 nucleotides matching TRBD2. The ends lost 7 bases at V and 6 bases at J; junction bases unmatched: 16. Germline V CDR1 and CDR2: SGHRS, YFSETQ. The CDR3 runs to 16 residues. CDR3: CASRAGSGPSGNEQFF. The CDR3 DNA sequence: TGCGCCAGCCGAGCGGGATCGGGGCCCTCGGGCAATGAGCAGTTCTTC.